The entry that follows covers one T cell receptor (beta chain) sequence. Its antigen remains unidentified. The data were taken from a study of memory CD4+ T cells and cytomegalovirus serostatus. Study-level points and caveats: CD4+ memory repertoires contained about two fifths of the roughly 160 reported CMV TCRbeta sequences.

Single viable CD3+CD4+CD8-CD45RO+ cells were sorted as the memory CD4+ T cells. Serum IgG to CMV pp150, pp28, p38 and p52 defined serostatus. Germline-derived CDR1 and CDR2 are MNHNS and SASEGT. The germline V and J ends were trimmed by 4 bases and 8 bases, with 11 bases remaining between them. The CDR3 consists of 12 residues. Method: immunoSEQ multiplex PCR; TCRdb's copy keeps in-frame clones and lacks some. The sample holds under 55,000 clones, around four fifths seen once. This receptor was taken from an adult in good health and CMV-seropositive. This sequence joins TRBV6-1 and TRBJ1-2, with a possible D match to TRBD1 (6 bases). Sequencing input: memory CD4+ T cells from blood. The CDR3 DNA reads as TGTGCCAGCAGTGCCAGGGGCCAAGGCTACACCTTC. It translates to CASSARGQGYTF.